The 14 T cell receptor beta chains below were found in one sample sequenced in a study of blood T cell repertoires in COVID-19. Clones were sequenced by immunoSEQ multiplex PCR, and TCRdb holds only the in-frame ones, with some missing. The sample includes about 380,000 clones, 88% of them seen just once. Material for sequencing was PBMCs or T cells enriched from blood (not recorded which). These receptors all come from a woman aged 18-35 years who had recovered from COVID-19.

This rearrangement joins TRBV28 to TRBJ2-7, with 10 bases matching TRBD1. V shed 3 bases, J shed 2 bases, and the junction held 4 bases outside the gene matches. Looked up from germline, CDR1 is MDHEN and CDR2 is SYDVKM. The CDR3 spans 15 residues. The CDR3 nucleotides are TGTGCCAGCAGTTTTTTCGGGACAGGGGCCTACGAGCAGTACTTC. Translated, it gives CASSFFGTGAYEQYF.

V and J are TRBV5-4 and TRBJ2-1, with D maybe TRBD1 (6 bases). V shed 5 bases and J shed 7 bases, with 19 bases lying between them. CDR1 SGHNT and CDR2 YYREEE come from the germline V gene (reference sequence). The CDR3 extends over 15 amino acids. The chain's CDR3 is CASRGWGPKHNEQFF. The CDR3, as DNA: TGTGCCAGCAGAGGGTGGGGGCCCAAGCATAATGAGCAGTTCTTC.

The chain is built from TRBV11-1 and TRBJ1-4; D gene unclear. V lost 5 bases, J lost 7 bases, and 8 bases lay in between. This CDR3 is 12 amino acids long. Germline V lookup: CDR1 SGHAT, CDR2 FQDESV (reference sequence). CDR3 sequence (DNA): TGTGCCAGCAGCGCCTCGGTTGAAAAACTGTTTTTT. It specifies CASSASVEKLFF.

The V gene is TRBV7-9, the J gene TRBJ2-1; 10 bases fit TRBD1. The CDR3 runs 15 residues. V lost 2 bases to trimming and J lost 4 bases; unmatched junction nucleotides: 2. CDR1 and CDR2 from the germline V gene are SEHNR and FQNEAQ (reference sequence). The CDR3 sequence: CASSLSGQGYNEQFF. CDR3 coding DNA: TGTGCCAGCAGCTTATCGGGACAGGGGTACAATGAGCAGTTCTTC.

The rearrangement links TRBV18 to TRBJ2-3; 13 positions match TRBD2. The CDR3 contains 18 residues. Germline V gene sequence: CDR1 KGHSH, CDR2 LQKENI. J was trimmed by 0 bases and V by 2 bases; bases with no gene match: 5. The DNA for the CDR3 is TGTGCCAGCTCACCAGGGACTAGCGGGGTACTAAGCACAGATACGCAGTATTTT. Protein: CASSPGTSGVLSTDTQYF.

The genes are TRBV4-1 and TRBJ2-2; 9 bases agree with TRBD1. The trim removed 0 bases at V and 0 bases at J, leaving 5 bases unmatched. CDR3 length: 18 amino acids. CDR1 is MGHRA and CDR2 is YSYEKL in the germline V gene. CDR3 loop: CASSQDYRGHANTGELFF. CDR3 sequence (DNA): TGCGCCAGCAGCCAAGACTACAGGGGGCACGCGAACACCGGGGAGCTGTTTTTT.

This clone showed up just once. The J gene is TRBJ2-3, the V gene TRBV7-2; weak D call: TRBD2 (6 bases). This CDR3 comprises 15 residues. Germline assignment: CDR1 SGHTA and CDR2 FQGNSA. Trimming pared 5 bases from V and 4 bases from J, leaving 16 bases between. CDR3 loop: CASSPRGGDSDTQYF. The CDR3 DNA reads TGTGCCAGCAGCCCCCGCGGCGGGGACTCAGATACGCAGTATTTT.

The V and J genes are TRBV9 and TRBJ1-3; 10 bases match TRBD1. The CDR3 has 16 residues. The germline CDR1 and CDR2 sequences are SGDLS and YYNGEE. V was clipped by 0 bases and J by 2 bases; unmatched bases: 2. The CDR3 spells CASSVVGTGAGNTIYF. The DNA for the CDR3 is TGTGCCAGCAGCGTAGTGGGGACAGGGGCTGGAAACACCATATATTTT. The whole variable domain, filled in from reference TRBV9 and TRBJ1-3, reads DSGVTQTPKHLITATGQRVTLRCSPRSGDLSVYWYQQSLDQGLQFLIQYYNGEERAKGNILERFSAQQFPDLHSELNLSSLELGDSALYFCASSVVGTGAGNTIYFGEGSWLTVV.

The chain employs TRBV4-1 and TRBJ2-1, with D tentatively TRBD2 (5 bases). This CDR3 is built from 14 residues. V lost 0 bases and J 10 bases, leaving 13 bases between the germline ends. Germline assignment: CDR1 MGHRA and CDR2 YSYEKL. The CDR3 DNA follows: TGCGCCAGCAGCCAAGATAGGACTTCGGACGAGCAGTTCTTC. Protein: CASSQDRTSDEQFF.

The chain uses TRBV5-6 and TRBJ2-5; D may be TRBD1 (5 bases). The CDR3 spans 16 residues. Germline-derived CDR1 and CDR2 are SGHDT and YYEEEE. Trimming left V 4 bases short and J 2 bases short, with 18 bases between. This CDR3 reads CASSQVMLDTQETQYF. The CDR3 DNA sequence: TGTGCCAGCAGCCAGGTCATGCTGGACACACAAGAGACCCAGTACTTC.

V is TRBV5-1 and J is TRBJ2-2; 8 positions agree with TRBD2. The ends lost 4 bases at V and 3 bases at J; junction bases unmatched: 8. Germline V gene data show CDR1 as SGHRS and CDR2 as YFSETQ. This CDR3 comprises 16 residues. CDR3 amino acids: CASSGRPGRDTGELFF. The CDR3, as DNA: TGCGCCAGCAGCGGGAGACCCGGGAGGGACACCGGGGAGCTGTTTTTT.

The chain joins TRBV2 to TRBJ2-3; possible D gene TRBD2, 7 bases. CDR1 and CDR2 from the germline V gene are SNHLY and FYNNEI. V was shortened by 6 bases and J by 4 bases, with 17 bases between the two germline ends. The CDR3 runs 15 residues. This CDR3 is CASSENPGGADTQYF. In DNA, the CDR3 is TGTGCCAGCAGCGAAAACCCGGGGGGCGCAGATACGCAGTATTTT.

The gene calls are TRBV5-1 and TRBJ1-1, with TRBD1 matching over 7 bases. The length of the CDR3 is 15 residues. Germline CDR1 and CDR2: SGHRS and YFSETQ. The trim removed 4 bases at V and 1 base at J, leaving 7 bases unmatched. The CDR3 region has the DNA TGCGCCAGCAGCACCCCGGACAGGCCGAACACTGAAGCTTTCTTT. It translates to CASSTPDRPNTEAFF.

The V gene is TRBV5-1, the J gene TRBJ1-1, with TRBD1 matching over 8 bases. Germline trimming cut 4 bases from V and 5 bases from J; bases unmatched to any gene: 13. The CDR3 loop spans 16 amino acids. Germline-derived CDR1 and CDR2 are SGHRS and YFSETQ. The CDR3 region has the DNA TGCGCCAGCAGCCCCAGGCCCGGACAGGGAGGAACTGAAGCTTTCTTT. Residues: CASSPRPGQGGTEAFF.